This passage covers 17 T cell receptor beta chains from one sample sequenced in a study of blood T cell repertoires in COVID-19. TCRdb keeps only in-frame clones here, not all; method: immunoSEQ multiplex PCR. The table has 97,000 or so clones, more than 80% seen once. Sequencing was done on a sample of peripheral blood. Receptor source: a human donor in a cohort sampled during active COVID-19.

The CDR3 region has the DNA TGTGCCAGCCAAGGGGTCCCGAACACCGGGGAGCTGTTTTTT. This codes for CASQGVPNTGELFF. The chain has TRBV28 and TRBJ2-2, with D possibly TRBD1 on 5 matching bases. CDR3 length: 14 amino acids. Germline-derived CDR1 and CDR2 are MDHEN and SYDVKM. Trimming took 8 bases from V and 0 from J, leaving 10 bases between them. Variable domain in full (rest from reference TRBV28 and TRBJ2-2): DVKVTQSSRYLVKRTGEKVFLECVQDMDHENMFWYRQDPGLGLRLIYFSYDVKMKEKGDIPEGYSVSREKKERFSLILESASTNQTSMYLCASQGVPNTGELFFGEGSRLTVL.

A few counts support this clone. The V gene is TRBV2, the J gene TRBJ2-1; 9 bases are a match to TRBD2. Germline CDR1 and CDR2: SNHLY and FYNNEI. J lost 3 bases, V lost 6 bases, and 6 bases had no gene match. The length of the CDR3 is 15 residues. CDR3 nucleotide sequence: TGTGCCAGCAGGGAGCGGGGGGTGTACTACAATGAGCAGTTCTTC. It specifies CASRERGVYYNEQFF. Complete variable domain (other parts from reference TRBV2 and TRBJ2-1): EPEVTQTPSHQVTQMGQEVILRCVPISNHLYFYWYRQILGQKVEFLVSFYNNEISEKSEIFDDQFSVERPDGSNFTLKIRSTKLEDSAMYFCASRERGVYYNEQFFGPGTRLTVL.

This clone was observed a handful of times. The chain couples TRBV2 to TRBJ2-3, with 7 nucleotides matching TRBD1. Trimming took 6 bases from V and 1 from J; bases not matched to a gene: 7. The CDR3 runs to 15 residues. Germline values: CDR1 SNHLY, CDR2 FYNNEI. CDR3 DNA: TGTGCCAGCAGAGCAGGGGGAAGGGGCACAGATACGCAGTATTTT. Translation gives CASRAGGRGTDTQYF. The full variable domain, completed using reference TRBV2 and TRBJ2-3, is EPEVTQTPSHQVTQMGQEVILRCVPISNHLYFYWYRQILGQKVEFLVSFYNNEISEKSEIFDDQFSVERPDGSNFTLKIRSTKLEDSAMYFCASRAGGRGTDTQYFGPGTRLTVL.

CDR3 coding DNA: TGTGCCAGCAGCCCGCACCGACAGGGAGTAGGGGAGACCCAGTACTTC. Encoded protein: CASSPHRQGVGETQYF. J is TRBJ2-5 and V is TRBV7-3; 7 nucleotides match TRBD1. The V and J ends lost 5 bases and 5 bases, in that order; junction bases with no gene match: 14. The CDR3 consists of 16 residues. Germline-derived CDR1 and CDR2 are SGHTA and FQGTGA.

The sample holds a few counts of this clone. The CDR3 protein is CASSSGPVRPQHF. For the CDR3, the DNA is TGTGCCAGCAGTAGTGGGCCCGTGCGGCCCCAGCATTTT. The chain employs TRBV6-2 or TRBV6-3 and TRBJ1-5; D ambiguous. Germline lookup yields CDR1 MNHEY and CDR2 SVGEGT. The CDR3 totals 13 residues. The V end lost 5 bases, the J end lost 9 bases, and 14 bases lay between the germline ends.

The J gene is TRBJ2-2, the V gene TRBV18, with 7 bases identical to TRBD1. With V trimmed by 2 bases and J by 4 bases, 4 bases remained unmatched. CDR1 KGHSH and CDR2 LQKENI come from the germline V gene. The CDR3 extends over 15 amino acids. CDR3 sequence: CASSPRQGSTGELFF. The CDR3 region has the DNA TGTGCCAGCTCACCAAGACAGGGTTCCACCGGGGAGCTGTTTTTT. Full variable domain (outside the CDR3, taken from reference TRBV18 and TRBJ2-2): NAGVMQNPRHLVRRRGQEARLRCSPMKGHSHVYWYRQLPEEGLKFMVYLQKENIIDESGMPKERFSAEFPKEGPSILRIQQVVRGDSAAYFCASSPRQGSTGELFFGEGSRLTVL.

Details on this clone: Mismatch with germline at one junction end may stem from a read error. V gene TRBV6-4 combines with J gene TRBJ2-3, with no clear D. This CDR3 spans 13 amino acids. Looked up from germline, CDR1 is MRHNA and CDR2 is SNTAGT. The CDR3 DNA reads TGTGCCAGCAGTGCGAGAAGCACGGATACGCAGTATTTT. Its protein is CASSARSTDTQYF.

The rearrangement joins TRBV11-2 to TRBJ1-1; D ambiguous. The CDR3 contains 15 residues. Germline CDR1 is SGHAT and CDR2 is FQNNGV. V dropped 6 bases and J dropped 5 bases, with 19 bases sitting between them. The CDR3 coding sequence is TGTGCCAGCAGAGGATGGGCGGGGAGATTAACTGAAGCTTTCTTT. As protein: CASRGWAGRLTEAFF.

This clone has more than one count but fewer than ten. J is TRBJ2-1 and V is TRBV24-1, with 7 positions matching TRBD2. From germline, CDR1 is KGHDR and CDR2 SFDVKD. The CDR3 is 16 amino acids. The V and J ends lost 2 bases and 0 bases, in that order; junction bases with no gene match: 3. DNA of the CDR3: TGTGCCACCAGTGATTCCGGGGGGAGCTCCTACAATGAGCAGTTCTTC. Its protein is CATSDSGGSSYNEQFF.

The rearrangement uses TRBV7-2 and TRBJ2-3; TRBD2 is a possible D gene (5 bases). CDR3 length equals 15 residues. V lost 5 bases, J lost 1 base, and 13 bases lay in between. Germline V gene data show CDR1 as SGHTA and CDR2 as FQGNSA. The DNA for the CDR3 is TGTGCCAGCAGCCCTCCGAGGGCTGGCACAGATACGCAGTATTTT. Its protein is CASSPPRAGTDTQYF.

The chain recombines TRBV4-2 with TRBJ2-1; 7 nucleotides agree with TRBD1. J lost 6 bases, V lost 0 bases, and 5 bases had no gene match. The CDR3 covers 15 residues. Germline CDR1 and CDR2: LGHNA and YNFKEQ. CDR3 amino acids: CASSQDWDSSNEQFF. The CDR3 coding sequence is TGTGCCAGCAGCCAAGATTGGGACAGTTCCAATGAGCAGTTCTTC.

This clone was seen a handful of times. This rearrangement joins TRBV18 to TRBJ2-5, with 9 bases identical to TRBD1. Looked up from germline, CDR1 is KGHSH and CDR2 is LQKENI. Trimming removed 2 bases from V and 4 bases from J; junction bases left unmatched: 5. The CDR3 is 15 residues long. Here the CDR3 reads CASSPNRGRGETQYF. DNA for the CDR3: TGTGCCAGCTCACCAAACAGGGGGCGCGGAGAGACCCAGTACTTC.

The CDR3 is CASRGTAEVYGYTF. For the CDR3, the DNA is TGTGCCAGCAGGGGGACTGCGGAAGTCTATGGCTACACCTTC. The chain is built from TRBV2 and TRBJ1-2, with D perhaps matching TRBD1 (5 bases). V gave up 6 bases and J gave up 4 bases, with 15 bases separating them. CDR1 and CDR2 from the germline V gene are SNHLY and FYNNEI. The CDR3 runs to 14 residues.

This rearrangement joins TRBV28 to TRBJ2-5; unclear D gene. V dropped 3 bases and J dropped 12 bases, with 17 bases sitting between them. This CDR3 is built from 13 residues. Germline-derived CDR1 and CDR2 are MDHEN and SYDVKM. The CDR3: CASSLIRRVPEYF. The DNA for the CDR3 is TGTGCCAGCAGTTTGATTAGGAGAGTTCCAGAGTACTTC.

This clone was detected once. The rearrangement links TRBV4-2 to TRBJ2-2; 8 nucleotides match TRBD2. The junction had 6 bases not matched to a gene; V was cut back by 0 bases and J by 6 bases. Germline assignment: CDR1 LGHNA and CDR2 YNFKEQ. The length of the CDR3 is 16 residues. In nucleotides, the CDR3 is TGTGCCAGCAGCCAAGATCCCGGGGGGGAATCCGGGGAGCTGTTTTTT. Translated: CASSQDPGGESGELFF.

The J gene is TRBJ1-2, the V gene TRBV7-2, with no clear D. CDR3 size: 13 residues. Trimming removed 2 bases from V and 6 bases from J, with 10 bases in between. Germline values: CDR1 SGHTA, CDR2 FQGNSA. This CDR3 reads CASSLTTLDGYTF. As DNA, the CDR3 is TGTGCCAGCAGCTTAACCACTCTCGATGGCTACACCTTC.

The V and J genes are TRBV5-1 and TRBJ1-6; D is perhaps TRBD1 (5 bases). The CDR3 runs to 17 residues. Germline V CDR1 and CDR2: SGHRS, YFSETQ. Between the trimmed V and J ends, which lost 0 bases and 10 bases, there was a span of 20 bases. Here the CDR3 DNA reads TGCGCCAGCAGCTTGGGGTTCCAGGGTAGAACTAACTCACCCCTCCACTTT. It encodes CASSLGFQGRTNSPLHF.